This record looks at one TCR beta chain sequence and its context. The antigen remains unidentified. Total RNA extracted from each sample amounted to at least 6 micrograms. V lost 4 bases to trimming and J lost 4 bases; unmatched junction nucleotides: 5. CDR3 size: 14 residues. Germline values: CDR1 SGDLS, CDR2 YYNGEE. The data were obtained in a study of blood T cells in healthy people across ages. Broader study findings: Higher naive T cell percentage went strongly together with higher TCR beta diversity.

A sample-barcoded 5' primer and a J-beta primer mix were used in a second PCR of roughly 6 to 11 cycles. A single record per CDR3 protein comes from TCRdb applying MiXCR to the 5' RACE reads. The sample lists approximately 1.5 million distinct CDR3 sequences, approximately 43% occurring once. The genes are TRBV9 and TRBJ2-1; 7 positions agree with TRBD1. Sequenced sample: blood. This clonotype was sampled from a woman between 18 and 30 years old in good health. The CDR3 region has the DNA TGTGCCAGCAGCTCCGGACAGGCATACAATGAGCAGTTCTTC. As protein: CASSSGQAYNEQFF.